This is a list of T cell receptor beta chains from one sample in a study of blood T cell repertoires in COVID-19. Produced via immunoSEQ multiplex PCR; TCRdb's table is partial and in-frame only. The sample shows roughly 130,000 clones, 90% of them seen only once. The specimen sequenced was peripheral blood. The receptors originated from a man aged 60 to 69 with COVID-19, enrolled during active disease. Each CDR3 is given with its conserved first and last residue. D genes are given only for firm matches. Only part of the rows carry a size: once, few, many, or a class if the clone is expanded.

TRBV19,NA,15,TRBD1,TRBJ2-1,CASSISGTGVNEQFF,TGTGCCAGTAGTATCTCCGGGACAGGAGTTAATGAGCAGTTCTTC
TRBV5-1,NA,11,NA,TRBJ2-3,CASNIADTQYF,TGCGCCAGCAATATAGCAGATACGCAGTATTTT
TRBV12-5,NA,14,NA,TRBJ2-3,CASGSGISTDTQYF,TGTGCTAGTGGGTCCGGGATTAGCACAGATACGCAGTATTTT
TRBV19,NA,17,TRBD1,TRBJ2-7,CASSKRTGFQGSYEQYF,TGTGCCAGTAGTAAGAGGACAGGGTTCCAGGGATCCTACGAGCAGTACTTC
TRBV5-5,NA,12,TRBD1,TRBJ2-4,CASTSGGDIQYF,TGTGCCAGCACCTCAGGGGGAGACATTCAGTACTTC
TRBV18,NA,14,NA,TRBJ1-5,CASSTGQSNQPQHF,TGTGCCAGCTCAACCGGACAGAGCAATCAGCCCCAGCATTTT
TRBV5-5,NA,14,NA,TRBJ2-3,CASSLPGFADTQYF,TGTGCCAGCAGCTTGCCGGGGTTTGCAGATACGCAGTATTTT
TRBV28,NA,14,NA,TRBJ1-2,CASSHPGRASGYTF,TGTGCCAGCAGTCACCCGGGAAGGGCCTCTGGCTACACCTTC
TRBV30,NA,14,NA,TRBJ1-5,CAWTGTGVRQPQHF,TGTGCCTGGACCGGTACGGGAGTCCGCCAGCCCCAGCATTTT
TRBV5-1,once,16,TRBD2,TRBJ2-7,CASSLGLAGEVYEQYF,TGCGCCAGCAGCTTGGGACTAGCGGGAGAAGTCTACGAGCAGTACTTC
TRBV18,NA,15,NA,TRBJ1-5,CASSPGQLVSQPQHF,TGTGCCAGCTCACCGGGGCAGTTGGTAAGTCAGCCCCAGCATTTT
TRBV7-9,NA,14,NA,TRBJ1-3,CASSSGTTRNTIYF,TGTGCCAGCAGCTCCGGGACAACAAGAAACACCATATATTTT
TRBV5-4,NA,17,TRBD1,TRBJ1-2,CASSFEGQGARIYGYTF,TGTGCCAGCAGCTTTGAAGGACAGGGGGCGCGAATCTATGGCTACACCTTC
TRBV20-1,NA,14,NA,TRBJ2-3,CSASGGLGADTQYF,TGCAGTGCTAGTGGTGGCCTCGGGGCAGATACGCAGTATTTT
TRBV7-9,NA,12,NA,TRBJ1-6,CASSEQGSPLHF,TGTGCCAGCAGCGAACAGGGTTCACCCCTCCACTTT
TRBV28,NA,12,TRBD1,TRBJ1-2,CASRQGHYGYTF,TGTGCCAGCCGACAGGGACACTATGGCTACACCTTC
TRBV3-1/TRBV3-2,NA,14,TRBD2,TRBJ2-5,CASTLAGKRKTQYF,TGTGCCAGCACACTAGCGGGAAAAAGGAAGACCCAGTACTTC
TRBV19,NA,14,TRBD2,TRBJ2-3,CASSKLADSDTQYF,TGTGCCAGTAGTAAACTAGCGGACTCAGATACGCAGTATTTT
TRBV10-3,NA,16,NA,TRBJ2-5,CAISEIAGVNQETQYF,TGTGCCATCAGTGAGATCGCAGGGGTAAACCAAGAGACCCAGTACTTC
TRBV28,NA,12,NA,TRBJ1-5,CASFSRNQPQHF,TGTGCCAGCTTTTCTCGGAATCAGCCCCAGCATTTT
TRBV18,NA,17,NA,TRBJ2-2,CASSPFSWTGNTGELFF,TGTGCCAGCTCACCCTTTTCCTGGACGGGGAATACCGGGGAGCTGTTTTTT
TRBV19,NA,13,NA,TRBJ2-4,CASSPWDSNIQYF,TGTGCCAGTAGTCCGTGGGACTCAAACATTCAGTACTTC
TRBV9,NA,20,NA,TRBJ2-4,CASSVGRDLWQGRAKNIQYF,TGTGCCAGCAGCGTAGGTAGGGATCTGTGGCAGGGGCGAGCCAAAAACATTCAGTACTTC
TRBV7-3,NA,12,NA,TRBJ2-2,CASSSGDGELFF,TGTGCCAGCAGCTCCGGGGATGGGGAGCTGTTTTTT
TRBV7-9,NA,16,NA,TRBJ1-2,CASSLASWGVGRGYTF,TGTGCCAGCAGCTTAGCCTCTTGGGGCGTGGGTCGAGGCTACACCTTC
TRBV19,NA,14,TRBD1,TRBJ2-7,CASSKGTAAYEQYF,TGTGCCAGTAGTAAAGGGACAGCCGCCTACGAGCAGTACTTC
TRBV25-1,NA,14,NA,TRBJ1-2,CASSDRTEGWGYTF,TGTGCCAGCAGTGATCGAACGGAGGGTTGGGGCTACACCTTC
TRBV18,NA,13,NA,TRBJ1-5,CASAFGGDQPQHF,TGTGCCAGCGCCTTTGGGGGGGATCAGCCCCAGCATTTT
TRBV14,NA,16,TRBD1,TRBJ1-6,CASSQVQGQPTSPLHF,TGTGCCAGCAGCCAAGTGCAGGGACAGCCTACTTCACCCCTCCACTTT
TRBV6-1,once,15,NA,TRBJ1-3,CASSEDRDPGNTIYF,TGTGCCAGCAGTGAAGACAGGGACCCTGGAAACACCATATATTTT
TRBV29-1,NA,11,TRBD1,TRBJ1-1,CSAGQGAEAFF,TGCAGCGCCGGACAGGGGGCAGAAGCTTTCTTT
TRBV11-1,NA,13,NA,TRBJ1-3,CASSVISGNTIYF,TGTGCCAGCAGCGTTATCTCTGGAAACACCATATATTTT
TRBV11-1,NA,14,TRBD1,TRBJ1-4,CASSLTGGLEKLFF,TGTGCCAGCAGCTTAACAGGGGGCCTGGAAAAACTGTTTTTT
TRBV6-2/TRBV6-3,NA,17,TRBD1,TRBJ2-5,CASSSRQGEGYQETQYF,TGTGCCAGCAGTTCCAGACAGGGAGAAGGTTATCAAGAGACCCAGTACTTC
TRBV24-1,NA,11,NA,TRBJ2-3,CATSRLDTQYF,TGTGCCACCAGCCGTTTGGATACGCAGTATTTT
TRBV6-4,NA,13,TRBD1,TRBJ2-1,CASSMEQGDEQFF,TGTGCCAGCAGCATGGAACAGGGGGATGAGCAGTTCTTC
TRBV18,NA,16,TRBD1,TRBJ1-4,CASSPLQGRTNEKLFF,TGTGCCAGCTCACCGTTACAGGGGCGCACTAATGAAAAACTGTTTTTT
TRBV10-3,NA,14,NA,TRBJ2-1,CAISQLAPINEQFF,TGTGCCATCAGTCAATTAGCGCCGATCAATGAGCAGTTCTTC